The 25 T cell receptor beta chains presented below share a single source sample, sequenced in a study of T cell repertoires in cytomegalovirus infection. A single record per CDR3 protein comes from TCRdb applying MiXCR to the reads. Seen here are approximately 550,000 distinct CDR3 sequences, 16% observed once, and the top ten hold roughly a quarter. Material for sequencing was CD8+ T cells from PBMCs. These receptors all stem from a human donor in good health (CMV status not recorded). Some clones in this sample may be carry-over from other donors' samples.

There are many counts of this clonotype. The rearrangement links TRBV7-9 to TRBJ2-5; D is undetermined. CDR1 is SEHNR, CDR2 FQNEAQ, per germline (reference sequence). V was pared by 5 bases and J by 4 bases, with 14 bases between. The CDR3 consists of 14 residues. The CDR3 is CASSQPKEIETQYF. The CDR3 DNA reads TGTGCCAGCAGCCAACCTAAGGAGATAGAGACCCAGTACTTC.

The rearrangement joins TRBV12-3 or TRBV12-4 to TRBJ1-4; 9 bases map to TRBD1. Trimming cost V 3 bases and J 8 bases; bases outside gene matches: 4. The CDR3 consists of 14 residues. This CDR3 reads CASSFGTGREKLFF. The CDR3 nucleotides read TGTGCCAGCAGTTTTGGGACAGGGAGAGAAAAACTGTTTTTT.

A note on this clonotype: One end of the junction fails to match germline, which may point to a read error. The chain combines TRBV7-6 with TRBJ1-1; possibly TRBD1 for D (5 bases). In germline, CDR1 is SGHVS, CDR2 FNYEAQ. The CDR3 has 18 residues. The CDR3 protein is CASSLGPGTYLINTEDFF. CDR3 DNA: TGTGCCAGCAGCTTAGGTCCAGGGACTTACCTCATCAACACTGAAGATTTCTTT.

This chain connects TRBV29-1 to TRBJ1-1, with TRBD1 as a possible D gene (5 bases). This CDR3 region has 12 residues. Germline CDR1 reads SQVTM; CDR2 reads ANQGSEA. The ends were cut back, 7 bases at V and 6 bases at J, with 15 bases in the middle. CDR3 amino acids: CSGTGAEAEAFF. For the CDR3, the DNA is TGCAGCGGGACCGGGGCAGAAGCTGAAGCTTTCTTT.

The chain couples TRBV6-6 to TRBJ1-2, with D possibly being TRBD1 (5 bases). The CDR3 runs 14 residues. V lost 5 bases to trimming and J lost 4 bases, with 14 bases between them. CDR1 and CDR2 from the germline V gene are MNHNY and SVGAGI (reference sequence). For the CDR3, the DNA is TGTGCCAGCAGTCGGCGAGAGGGGCTCTATGGCTACACCTTC. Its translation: CASSRREGLYGYTF.

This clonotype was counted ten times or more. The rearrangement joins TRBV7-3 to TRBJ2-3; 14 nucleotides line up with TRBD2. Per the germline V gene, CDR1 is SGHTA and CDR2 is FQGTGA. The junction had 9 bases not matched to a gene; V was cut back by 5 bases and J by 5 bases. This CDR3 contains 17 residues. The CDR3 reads CASSLLGLAGVGDTQYF. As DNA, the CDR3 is TGTGCCAGCAGCCTTCTGGGACTAGCGGGAGTGGGAGATACGCAGTATTTT.

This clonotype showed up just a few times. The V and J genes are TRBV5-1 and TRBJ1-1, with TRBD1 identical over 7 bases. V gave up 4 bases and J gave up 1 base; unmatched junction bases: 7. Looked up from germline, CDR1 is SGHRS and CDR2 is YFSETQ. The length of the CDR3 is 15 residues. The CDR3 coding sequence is TGCGCCAGCAGCCCCTGGACAGGAGAGAACACTGAAGCTTTCTTT. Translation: CASSPWTGENTEAFF.

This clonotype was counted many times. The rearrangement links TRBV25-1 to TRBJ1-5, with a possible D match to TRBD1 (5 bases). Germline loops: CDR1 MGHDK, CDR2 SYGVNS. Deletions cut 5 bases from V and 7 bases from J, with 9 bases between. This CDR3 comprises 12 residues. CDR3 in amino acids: CASSTGGQPQHF. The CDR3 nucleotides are TGTGCCAGCAGTACAGGAGGGCAGCCCCAGCATTTT.

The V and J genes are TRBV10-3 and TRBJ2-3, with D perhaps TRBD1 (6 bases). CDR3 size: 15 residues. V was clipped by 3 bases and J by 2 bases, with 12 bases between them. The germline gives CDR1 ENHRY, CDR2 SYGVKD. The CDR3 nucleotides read TGTGCCATCAGTGATAGGGACACCGACACAGATACGCAGTATTTT. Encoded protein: CAISDRDTDTDTQYF.

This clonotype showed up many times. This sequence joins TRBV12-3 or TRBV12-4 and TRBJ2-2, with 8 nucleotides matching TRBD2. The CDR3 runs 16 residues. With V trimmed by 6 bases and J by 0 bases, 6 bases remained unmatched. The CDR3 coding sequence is TGTGCCAGCAGCCCCTTAGCGGGAACGAACACCGGGGAGCTGTTTTTT. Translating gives CASSPLAGTNTGELFF.

CDR3 loop: CSARGPGLKSYEQYF. CDR3 nucleotide sequence: TGCAGTGCTAGGGGACCGGGTTTAAAATCCTACGAGCAGTACTTC. The rearrangement uses TRBV20-1 and TRBJ2-7; either TRBD1 or TRBD2 may supply D (5 bases each). The CDR3 spans 15 residues. In germline, CDR1 is DFQATT, CDR2 SNEGSKA (reference sequence). The V end was cut by 3 bases, the J end by 1 base, with 16 bases between.

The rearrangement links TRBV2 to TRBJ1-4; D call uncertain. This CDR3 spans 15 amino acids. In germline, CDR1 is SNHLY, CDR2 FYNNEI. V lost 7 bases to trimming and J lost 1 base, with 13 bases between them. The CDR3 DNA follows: TGTGCCAGCACTTCACCTATACTAACTAATGAAAAACTGTTTTTT. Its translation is CASTSPILTNEKLFF. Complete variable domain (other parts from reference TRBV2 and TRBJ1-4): EPEVTQTPSHQVTQMGQEVILRCVPISNHLYFYWYRQILGQKVEFLVSFYNNEISEKSEIFDDQFSVERPDGSNFTLKIRSTKLEDSAMYFCASTSPILTNEKLFFGSGTQLSVL.

The CDR3 here is CASSFNPNPNYGYTF. CDR3 bases: TGTGCCAGCAGCTTCAACCCTAACCCCAACTATGGCTACACCTTC. This chain joins TRBV3-1 and TRBJ1-2, with D uncertain. Germline loops: CDR1 LGHDT, CDR2 YNNKEL (reference sequence). The CDR3 loop spans 15 amino acids. Between the trimmed V and J ends, which lost 5 bases and 2 bases, there was a span of 15 bases.

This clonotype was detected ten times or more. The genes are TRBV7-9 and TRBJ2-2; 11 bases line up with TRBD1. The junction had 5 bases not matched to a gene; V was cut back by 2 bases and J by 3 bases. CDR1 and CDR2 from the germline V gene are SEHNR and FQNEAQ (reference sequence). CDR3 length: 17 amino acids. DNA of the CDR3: TGTGCCAGCAGCTTACCACCGGGACAGGGGGACACCGGGGAGCTGTTTTTT. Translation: CASSLPPGQGDTGELFF.

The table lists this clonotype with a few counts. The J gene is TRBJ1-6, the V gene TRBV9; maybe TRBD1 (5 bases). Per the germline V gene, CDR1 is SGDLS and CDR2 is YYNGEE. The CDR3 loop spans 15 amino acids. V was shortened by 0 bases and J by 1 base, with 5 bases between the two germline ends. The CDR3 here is CASSVDRSYNSPLHF. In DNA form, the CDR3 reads TGTGCCAGCAGCGTAGACAGGTCCTATAATTCACCCCTCCACTTT. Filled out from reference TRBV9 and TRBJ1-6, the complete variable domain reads DSGVTQTPKHLITATGQRVTLRCSPRSGDLSVYWYQQSLDQGLQFLIQYYNGEERAKGNILERFSAQQFPDLHSELNLSSLELGDSALYFCASSVDRSYNSPLHFGNGTRLTVT.

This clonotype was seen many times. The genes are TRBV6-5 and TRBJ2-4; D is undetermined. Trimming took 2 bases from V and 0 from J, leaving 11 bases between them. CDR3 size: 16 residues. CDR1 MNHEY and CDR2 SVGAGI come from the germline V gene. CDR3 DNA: TGTGCCAGCAGTTACACTGGCGACCTAGCCAAAAACATTCAGTACTTC. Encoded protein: CASSYTGDLAKNIQYF.

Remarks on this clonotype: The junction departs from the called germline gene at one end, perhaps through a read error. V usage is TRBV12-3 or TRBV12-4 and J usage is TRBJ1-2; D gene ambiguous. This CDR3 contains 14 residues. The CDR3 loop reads CASSMVPNGYGYTF. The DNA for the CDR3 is TGTGCAAGCAGTATGGTCCCTAATGGCTATGGCTACACCTTC.

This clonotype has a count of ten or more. CDR3 nucleotide sequence: TGTGCCAGCAGCTACCCGGGACAGGGTTACAATGAGCAGTTCTTC. Residues: CASSYPGQGYNEQFF. The chain carries TRBV7-9 and TRBJ2-1; 9 bases are shared with TRBD1. Germline V gene data show CDR1 as SEHNR and CDR2 as FQNEAQ (reference sequence). Germline trimming cut 4 bases from V and 4 bases from J; bases unmatched to any gene: 5. The CDR3 sequence is 15 residues long.

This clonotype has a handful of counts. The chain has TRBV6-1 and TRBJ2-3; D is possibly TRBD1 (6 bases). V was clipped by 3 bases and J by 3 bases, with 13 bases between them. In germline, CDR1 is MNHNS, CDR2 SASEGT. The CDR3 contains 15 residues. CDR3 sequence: CASSETQDRTDTQYF. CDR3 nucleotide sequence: TGTGCCAGCAGTGAGACCCAGGACAGAACAGATACGCAGTATTTT.

Here the CDR3 DNA reads TGTGCCAGCAGTTTAGGCGAAGAGGGAGCACTTAATGAGCAGTTCTTC. Translated, it gives CASSLGEEGALNEQFF. V and J are TRBV28 and TRBJ2-1, with D possibly being TRBD2 (5 bases). The CDR3 is 16 amino acids. The germline V gene has CDR1 MDHEN and CDR2 SYDVKM. V dropped 2 bases and J dropped 7 bases, with 18 bases sitting between them.

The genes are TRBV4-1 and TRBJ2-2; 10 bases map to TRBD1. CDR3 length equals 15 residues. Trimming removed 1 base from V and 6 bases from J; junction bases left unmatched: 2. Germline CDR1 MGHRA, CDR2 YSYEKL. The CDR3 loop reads CASSQGQGASGELFF. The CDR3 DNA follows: TGCGCCAGCAGCCAAGGACAGGGGGCGTCCGGGGAGCTGTTTTTT.

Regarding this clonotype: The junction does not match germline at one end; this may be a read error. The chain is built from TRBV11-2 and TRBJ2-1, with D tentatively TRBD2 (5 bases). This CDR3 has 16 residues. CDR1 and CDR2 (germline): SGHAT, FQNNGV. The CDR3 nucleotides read TGTGCAAGCAGCTTAGCATCGACGGCGGGTGGGAATGAGCAGTTCTTC. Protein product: CASSLASTAGGNEQFF.

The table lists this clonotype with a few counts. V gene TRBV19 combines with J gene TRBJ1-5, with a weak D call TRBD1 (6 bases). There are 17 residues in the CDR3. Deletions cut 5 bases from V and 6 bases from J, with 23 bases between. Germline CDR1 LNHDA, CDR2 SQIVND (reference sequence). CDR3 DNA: TGTGCCAGTAGTCCGCGACGCTTTGACAGGCTGGGTCAGCCCCAGCATTTT. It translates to CASSPRRFDRLGQPQHF.

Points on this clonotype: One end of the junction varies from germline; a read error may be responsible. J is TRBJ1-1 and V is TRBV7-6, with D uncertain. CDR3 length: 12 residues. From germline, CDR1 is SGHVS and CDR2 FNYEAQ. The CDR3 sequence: CASSLGSTVAFF. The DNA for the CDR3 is TGTGCCAGCAGCTTGGGCAGCACTGTAGCTTTCTTT.

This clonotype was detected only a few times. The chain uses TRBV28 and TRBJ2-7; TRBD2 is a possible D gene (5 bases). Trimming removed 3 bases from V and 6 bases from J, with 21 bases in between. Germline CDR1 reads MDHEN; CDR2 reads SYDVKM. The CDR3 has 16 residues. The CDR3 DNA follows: TGTGCCAGCAGTTTGAGTCCGAGACGACGGCGGGTCGAGCAGTACTTC. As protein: CASSLSPRRRRVEQYF.